This T cell receptor (beta chain) was documented in a study of regulatory T cells in long-lasting Graves disease. Overall study findings and caveats: Peripheral blood alone, not thyroid tissue, underwent study. Patients with persistent Graves' had lower TCR diversity than newly diagnosed patients.

Of note for this clonotype: The antigen remains unidentified.

iRepertoire HTBI primers and Arm-PCR of CDR3 regions built TCR beta libraries. TCRdb re-derived calls from the multiplex PCR reads in MiXCR, one entry per CDR3 protein. The profile shows about 450,000 distinct CDR3 sequences, less than 25% of them singletons. Regarding time point: persistent/refractory GD, antithyroid drugs over 5 years with positive TRAb. From PBMCs, RNA was extracted and then used to make the TCR library. Germline trimming cut 0 bases from V and 4 bases from J; bases unmatched to any gene: 6. CDR3 length equals 16 residues. CDR1 and CDR2 (germline): LNHNV, YYDKDF (reference sequence).

The chain employs TRBV15 and TRBJ1-1, with 9 bases identical to TRBD1. Specimen: peripheral blood mononuclear cells (PBMCs), collected when the disease was refractory, from a patient treated with antithyroid drugs. The origin of this receptor is a female donor with Graves disease. Here the CDR3 DNA reads TGTGCCACCAGCAGAGACCAGACAGGGGGGGGCACTGAAGCTTTCTTT. Protein product: CATSRDQTGGGTEAFF.